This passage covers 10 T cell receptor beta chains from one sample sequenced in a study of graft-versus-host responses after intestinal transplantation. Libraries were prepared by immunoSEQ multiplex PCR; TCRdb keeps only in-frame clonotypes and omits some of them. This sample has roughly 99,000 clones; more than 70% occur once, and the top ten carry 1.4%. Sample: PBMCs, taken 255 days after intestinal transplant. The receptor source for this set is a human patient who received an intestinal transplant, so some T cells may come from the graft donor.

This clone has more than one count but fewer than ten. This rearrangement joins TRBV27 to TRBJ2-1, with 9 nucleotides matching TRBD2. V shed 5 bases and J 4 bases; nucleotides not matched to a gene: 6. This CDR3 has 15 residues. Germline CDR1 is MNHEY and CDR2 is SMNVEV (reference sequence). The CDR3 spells CASSLVAGVYNEQFF. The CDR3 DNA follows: TGTGCCAGCAGTCTAGTAGCGGGAGTGTACAATGAGCAGTTCTTC.

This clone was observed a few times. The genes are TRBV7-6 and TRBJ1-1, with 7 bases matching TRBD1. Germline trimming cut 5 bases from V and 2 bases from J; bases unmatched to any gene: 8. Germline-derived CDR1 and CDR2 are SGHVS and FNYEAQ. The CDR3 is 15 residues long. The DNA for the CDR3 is TGTGCCAGCAGCCACGTCGGGACAGCTAACACTGAAGCTTTCTTT. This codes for CASSHVGTANTEAFF.

DNA for the CDR3: TGTGCTAGTGGTTCAGGGCTGGATGGCTACACCTTC. Encoded protein: CASGSGLDGYTF. The chain couples TRBV12-5 to TRBJ1-2, with a tentative D call TRBD1 (5 bases). Germline V lookup: CDR1 LGHNT, CDR2 FRNRAP. Between the trimmed V and J ends, which lost 4 bases and 6 bases, there was a span of 9 bases. This CDR3 region has 12 residues. Looking up the rest from reference TRBV12-5 and TRBJ1-2 gives the full variable domain: DARVTQTPRHKVTEMGQEVTMRCQPILGHNTVFWYRQTMMQGLELLAYFRNRAPLDDSGMPKDRFSAEMPDATLATLKIQPSEPRDSAVYFCASGSGLDGYTFGSGTRLTVV.

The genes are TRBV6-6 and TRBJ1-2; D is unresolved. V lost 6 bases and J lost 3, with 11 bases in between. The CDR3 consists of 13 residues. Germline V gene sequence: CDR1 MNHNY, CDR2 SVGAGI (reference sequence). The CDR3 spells CASSQDGDYGYTF. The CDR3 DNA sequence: TGTGCCAGCAGCCAAGACGGGGACTATGGCTACACCTTC.

CDR3 region: CASSSLYGTTGNTIYF. The CDR3 DNA reads TGTGCCAGCAGTTCGTTATACGGGACAACTGGAAACACCATATATTTT. This chain joins TRBV28 and TRBJ1-3; tentatively, D is TRBD1 (6 bases). The CDR3 totals 16 residues. Germline CDR1 is MDHEN and CDR2 is SYDVKM. The V gene lost 4 bases and the J gene lost 2 bases, with 15 bases spanning the gap.

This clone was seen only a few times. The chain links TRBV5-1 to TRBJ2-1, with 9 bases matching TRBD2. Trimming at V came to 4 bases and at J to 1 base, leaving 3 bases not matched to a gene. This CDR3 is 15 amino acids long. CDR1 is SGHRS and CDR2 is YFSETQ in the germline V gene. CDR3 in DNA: TGCGCCAGCAGCCGCCTAGCGGGGTCCTACAATGAGCAGTTCTTC. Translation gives CASSRLAGSYNEQFF.

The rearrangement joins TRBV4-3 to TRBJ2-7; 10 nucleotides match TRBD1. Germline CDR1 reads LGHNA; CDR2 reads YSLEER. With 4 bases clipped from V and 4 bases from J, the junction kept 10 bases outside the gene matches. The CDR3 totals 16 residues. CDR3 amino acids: CASSLKGQGLTYEQYV. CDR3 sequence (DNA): TGCGCCAGCAGCCTCAAGGGACAGGGGCTTACTTACGAGCAGTACGTC.

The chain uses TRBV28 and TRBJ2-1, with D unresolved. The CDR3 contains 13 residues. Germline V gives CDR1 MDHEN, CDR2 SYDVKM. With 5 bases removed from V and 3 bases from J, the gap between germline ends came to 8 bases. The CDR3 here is CASSGQFYNEQFF. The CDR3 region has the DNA TGTGCCAGCAGTGGGCAGTTCTACAATGAGCAGTTCTTC.

The CDR3 coding sequence is TGTGCCAGCGGTGGGGCGGGACAGGGACTCTATGGCTACACCTTC. Translation: CASGGAGQGLYGYTF. The V gene is TRBV28, the J gene TRBJ1-2; 9 bases are a match to TRBD1. Germline-derived CDR1 and CDR2 are MDHEN and SYDVKM. The CDR3 has 15 residues. Trimming cost V 8 bases and J 4 bases; bases outside gene matches: 11.

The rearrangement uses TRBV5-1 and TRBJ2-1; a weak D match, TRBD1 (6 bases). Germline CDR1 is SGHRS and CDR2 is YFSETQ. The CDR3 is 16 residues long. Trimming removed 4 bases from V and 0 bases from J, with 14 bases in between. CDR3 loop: CASSRDRPSSYNEQFF. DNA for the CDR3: TGCGCCAGCAGCAGAGACAGGCCTTCCTCCTACAATGAGCAGTTCTTC.